What follows are 20 T cell receptor beta chains derived from one specimen sequenced in a study of blood T cells in healthy people across ages. The second PCR ran about 6 to 11 cycles with a sample-barcoded 5' primer and J-beta primers. TCRdb processed the 5' RACE reads anew with MiXCR; each CDR3 protein has one entry. The sample includes roughly 1.5 million distinct CDR3 sequences, approximately 43% of them seen just once. The sequencing sample was made of blood. The source is a woman in her late teens or twenties in good health.

The sample holds a few counts of this clonotype. The chain recombines TRBV3-1 with TRBJ2-3; D may correspond to TRBD1 or TRBD2 (5 bases each). Germline values: CDR1 LGHDT, CDR2 YNNKEL (reference sequence). This CDR3 is 15 amino acids long. Trimming took off 4 bases at V and 3 bases at J, with 14 bases between the two ends. Written as DNA, the CDR3 is TGTGCCAGCAGCCCTCGGGACCACCAAACAGATACGCAGTATTTT. Protein product: CASSPRDHQTDTQYF.

V and J are TRBV2 and TRBJ1-1; a possible D gene is TRBD1 (5 bases). This CDR3 comprises 12 residues. The germline V gene has CDR1 SNHLY and CDR2 FYNNEI. The V and J ends lost 7 bases and 8 bases respectively, with 14 bases between them. The CDR3 spells CASTGDSAEAFF. The CDR3 bases are TGTGCCAGCACCGGGGACTCCGCCGAAGCTTTCTTT.

The V call is TRBV25-1, the J call TRBJ2-3; 8 bases agree with TRBD2. Per germline, CDR1 MGHDK and CDR2 SYGVNS. J was trimmed by 1 base and V by 7 bases; bases with no gene match: 10. The CDR3 runs 16 residues. CDR3 in DNA: TGTGCCAGCACCCCGCCTACTAGCGGCGGCACAGATACGCAGTATTTT. Translation gives CASTPPTSGGTDTQYF.

This rearrangement joins TRBV11-2 to TRBJ2-3; D is unclear. The CDR3 has 14 residues. Germline V CDR1 and CDR2: SGHAT, FQNNGV. V lost 5 bases, J lost 6 bases, and 15 bases lay in between. The CDR3 DNA sequence: TGTGCCAGCAGCCCCAACCCGACCGGGGATACGCAGTATTTT. Protein: CASSPNPTGDTQYF.

Only one count was recorded for this clonotype. This chain joins TRBV11-3 and TRBJ2-3; D gene unclear. Germline loops: CDR1 SGHNT, CDR2 YENEEA. The CDR3 covers 12 residues. V was clipped by 5 bases and J by 8 bases, with 11 bases between them. CDR3 in DNA: TGTGCCAGCAGCCCAGGTCTGACTACGCAGTATTTT. Protein sequence: CASSPGLTTQYF.

This clonotype showed up just a few times. The chain combines TRBV27 with TRBJ2-4, with D hard to call. The V end was cut by 2 bases, the J end by 2 bases, with 13 bases between. CDR3 length equals 16 residues. CDR1 is MNHEY, CDR2 SMNVEV, per germline (reference sequence). The CDR3 loop reads CASSLRSASTKNIQYF. Here the CDR3 DNA reads TGTGCCAGCAGTTTAAGGAGTGCGTCGACCAAAAACATTCAGTACTTC.

The CDR3 region is CASSLEQVPYEQYF. The CDR3 region has the DNA TGTGCCAGCAGCTTAGAACAGGTCCCCTACGAGCAGTACTTC. The V call is TRBV7-9, the J call TRBJ2-7; D may be TRBD1 (5 bases). Trimming cost V 1 base and J 2 bases, with 9 bases left between them. This CDR3 is 14 amino acids long. Germline lookup yields CDR1 SEHNR and CDR2 FQNEAQ (reference sequence). Complete variable domain (other parts from reference TRBV7-9 and TRBJ2-7): DTGVSQNPRHKITKRGQNVTFRCDPISEHNRLYWYRQTLGQGPEFLTYFQNEAQLEKSRLLSDRFSAERPKGSFSTLEIQRTEQGDSAMYLCASSLEQVPYEQYFGPGTRLTVT.

This rearrangement joins TRBV12-3 or TRBV12-4 to TRBJ2-5, with TRBD1 as a possible D gene (6 bases). Trimming pared 7 bases from V and 0 bases from J, leaving 12 bases between. CDR3 length: 14 residues. The CDR3 spells CASTDGQYQETQYF. DNA for the CDR3: TGTGCCAGCACCGATGGACAGTACCAAGAGACCCAGTACTTC.

This clonotype has only a few counts. The rearrangement joins TRBV4-2 to TRBJ1-2, with 7 bases fitting TRBD1. The CDR3 extends over 14 amino acids. With V trimmed by 4 bases and J by 4 bases, 6 bases remained unmatched. Germline V gives CDR1 LGHNA, CDR2 YNFKEQ. The DNA for the CDR3 is TGTGCCAGCAGCCCCACAGGGGCGAGCTATGGCTACACCTTC. This codes for CASSPTGASYGYTF.

This clonotype was found a few times. This chain connects TRBV29-1 to TRBJ2-1; D is unclear. This CDR3 is 10 amino acids long. Germline V lookup: CDR1 SQVTM, CDR2 ANQGSEA. V was pared by 7 bases and J by 11 bases, with 12 bases between. CDR3 bases: TGCAGCGCCGAAACAATGAAGCAGTTCTTC. It yields the protein CSAETMKQFF.

The rearrangement links TRBV24-1 to TRBJ2-7; D might be TRBD1 (5 bases). The CDR3 is 12 amino acids. Germline lookup yields CDR1 KGHDR and CDR2 SFDVKD. Trimming removed 2 bases from V and 7 bases from J, with 8 bases in between. In nucleotides, the CDR3 is TGTGCCACCAGTGATTGGGGCAATGAGCAGTACTTC. This sequence encodes CATSDWGNEQYF.

The sample holds a few counts of this clonotype. V is TRBV7-2 and J is TRBJ1-3; D might be TRBD1 (6 bases). V was pared by 1 base and J by 2 bases, with 9 bases between. The CDR3 is 15 amino acids. Germline V lookup: CDR1 SGHTA, CDR2 FQGNSA. The CDR3 DNA reads TGTGCCAGCAGCTTAGTGGCAGGGGCTGGAAACACCATATATTTT. Amino acids: CASSLVAGAGNTIYF.

About this clonotype itself: Just one base apart from a much larger clone, this may be a read error. V gene TRBV20-1 combines with J gene TRBJ2-1; D may be TRBD2 (6 bases). Germline V CDR1 and CDR2: DFQATT, SNEGSKA (reference sequence). The V end lost 0 bases, the J end lost 9 bases, and 21 bases lay between the germline ends. CDR3 length: 16 residues. The CDR3 nucleotides are TGCAGTGCTAGAGATCTCGGGGGTCGCGCAGTACGTGAGCAGTTCTTC. It yields the protein CSARDLGGRAVREQFF.

The chain combines TRBV7-2 with TRBJ2-1; 12 positions match TRBD1. The CDR3 is made up of 15 amino acids. Trimming at V came to 4 bases and at J to 8 bases, leaving 6 bases not matched to a gene. Looked up from germline, CDR1 is SGHTA and CDR2 is FQGNSA. CDR3 in amino acids: CASSSSGQGAYEQFF. The DNA of the CDR3 is TGTGCCAGCAGCTCCTCGGGACAGGGGGCTTATGAGCAGTTCTTC.

The chain is built from TRBV5-6 and TRBJ2-7; 7 nucleotides agree with TRBD1. This CDR3 comprises 17 residues. CDR1 and CDR2 (germline): SGHDT, YYEEEE. Trimming cost V 3 bases and J 0 bases; bases outside gene matches: 12. CDR3: CASSWTGLGTASYEQYF. For the CDR3, the DNA is TGTGCCAGCAGCTGGACAGGCCTCGGGACAGCCTCCTACGAGCAGTACTTC.

This clonotype was counted between two and nine times. The chain links TRBV11-2 to TRBJ2-3; 14 nucleotides align to TRBD2. The CDR3 totals 17 residues. The germline gives CDR1 SGHAT, CDR2 FQNNGV. After removal of 5 bases from V and 3 bases from J, the junction contained 7 bases not matched to a gene. The CDR3 protein is CASSPGLAGVGTDTQYF. The CDR3 bases are TGTGCCAGCAGCCCGGGACTAGCGGGAGTGGGAACAGATACGCAGTATTTT.

The chain is built from TRBV4-1 and TRBJ2-3; 9 bases are shared with TRBD2. V gave up 4 bases and J gave up 0 bases; unmatched junction bases: 11. This CDR3 spans 18 amino acids. Germline V CDR1 and CDR2: MGHRA, YSYEKL. CDR3 DNA sequence: TGCGCCAGCAGCCTCCTGACCGGCGGGGGGGCTAGCACAGATACGCAGTATTTT. It codes for CASSLLTGGGASTDTQYF.

The V and J genes are TRBV4-1 and TRBJ2-1; 9 positions agree with TRBD2. V lost 6 bases, J lost 9 bases, and 9 bases stayed unmatched. The V gene's germline CDR1 is MGHRA and CDR2 YSYEKL. This CDR3 spans 14 amino acids. CDR3 protein: CASRIVASGAEQFF. CDR3 nucleotide sequence: TGCGCCAGCAGGATAGTAGCTAGCGGGGCTGAGCAGTTCTTC.

The chain joins TRBV3-1 to TRBJ1-2; D gene unclear. V was trimmed by 3 bases and J by 5 bases, leaving 10 bases between them. Germline CDR1 is LGHDT and CDR2 is YNNKEL (reference sequence). This CDR3 is 13 amino acids long. The CDR3 nucleotides are TGTGCCAGCAGCCATGTTCAGACGTATGGCTACACCTTC. It specifies CASSHVQTYGYTF.

This clonotype was recorded a few times. The chain uses TRBV7-2 and TRBJ1-1; D unresolved. This CDR3 spans 13 amino acids. Germline V gene sequence: CDR1 SGHTA, CDR2 FQGNSA. Trimming took off 2 bases at V and 6 bases at J, with 10 bases between the two ends. As DNA, the CDR3 is TGTGCCAGCAGCTTAATTCCCGGGGCTGAAGCTTTCTTT. Amino acid sequence: CASSLIPGAEAFF.